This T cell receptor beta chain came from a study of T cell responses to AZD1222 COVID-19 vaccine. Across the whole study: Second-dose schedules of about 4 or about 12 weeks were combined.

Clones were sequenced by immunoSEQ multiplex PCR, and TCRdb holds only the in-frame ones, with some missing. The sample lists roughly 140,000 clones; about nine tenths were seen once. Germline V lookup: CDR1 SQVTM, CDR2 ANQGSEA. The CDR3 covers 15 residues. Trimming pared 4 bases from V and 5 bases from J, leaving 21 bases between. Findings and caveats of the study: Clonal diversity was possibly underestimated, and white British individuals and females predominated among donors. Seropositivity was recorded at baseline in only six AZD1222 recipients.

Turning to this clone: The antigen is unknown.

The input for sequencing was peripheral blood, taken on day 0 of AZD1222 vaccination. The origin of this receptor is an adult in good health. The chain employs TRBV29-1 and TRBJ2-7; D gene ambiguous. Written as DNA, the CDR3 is TGCAGCGTTGGAACCCCAAAGGGAAGGGCAGACGAGCAGTACTTC. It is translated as CSVGTPKGRADEQYF.